This TCR beta chain is from a study of blood T cell repertoires in COVID-19. Study-wide background: Acute and convalescent COVID-19 samples came from the United States, Italy and Spain. Sample material is recorded as cDNA or gDNA derived from T cells, B-cell-depleted T cells, or PBMCs.

TCRdb's table, derived via immunoSEQ multiplex PCR, lists solely in-frame clones and lacks some. The sample comprises around 300,000 clones, roughly 87% of which are singletons, and roughly 9% rests with the top ten. J gave up 1 base and V 0 bases, and 0 bases lay outside the gene matches. The germline V gene has CDR1 SGHNT and CDR2 YYREEE (reference sequence). The CDR3 totals 14 residues. This TCR came from a man younger than 35 with active or convalescent COVID-19. Sequencing used peripheral blood. V is TRBV5-4 and J is TRBJ1-1, with 7 nucleotides matching TRBD1. CDR3 loop: CASSLDRGNTEAFF. The DNA for the CDR3 is TGTGCCAGCAGCTTGGACAGGGGGAACACTGAAGCTTTCTTT.